The 3 T cell receptor beta chains given below trace back to one sample, sequenced in a study of blood T cells in healthy people across ages. Together with a sample-barcoded 5' primer, a J-beta primer mix was included in a second PCR lasting about 6 to 11 cycles. TCRdb reprocessed the 5' RACE reads with MiXCR, giving one entry per CDR3 protein. The table includes 1.5 million to 2 million distinct CDR3 sequences, about 50% detected once. Material for sequencing was blood. All receptors derive from a middle-aged woman in good health.

CDR3 DNA: TGTGCCAGCAGCCTCCAGGTTACTAGCGGGCCAGATACGCAGTATTTT. Its translation is CASSLQVTSGPDTQYF. The chain combines TRBV7-2 with TRBJ2-3, with 9 nucleotides matching TRBD2. CDR1 and CDR2 from the germline V gene are SGHTA and FQGNSA. The CDR3 runs to 16 residues. V shed 5 bases and J 4 bases; nucleotides not matched to a gene: 10.

The table lists this clonotype with a few counts. The chain carries TRBV6-6 and TRBJ2-1; D is unclear. CDR1 and CDR2 from the germline V gene are MNHNY and SVGAGI (reference sequence). The CDR3 is 12 residues long. V shed 6 bases and J shed 6 bases, with 9 bases lying between them. The CDR3 loop is CASSPQANEQFF. The DNA of the CDR3 is TGTGCCAGCAGCCCCCAGGCCAATGAGCAGTTCTTC.

The rearrangement uses TRBV5-1 and TRBJ1-2; 7 nucleotides align to TRBD1. This CDR3 is 14 amino acids long. V lost 2 bases, J lost 8 bases, and 9 bases stayed unmatched. In germline, CDR1 is SGHRS, CDR2 YFSETQ. Written as DNA, the CDR3 is TGCGCCAGCAGCTTTGACAGGGTGCGTGGAGGCTACACCTTC. Protein sequence: CASSFDRVRGGYTF.